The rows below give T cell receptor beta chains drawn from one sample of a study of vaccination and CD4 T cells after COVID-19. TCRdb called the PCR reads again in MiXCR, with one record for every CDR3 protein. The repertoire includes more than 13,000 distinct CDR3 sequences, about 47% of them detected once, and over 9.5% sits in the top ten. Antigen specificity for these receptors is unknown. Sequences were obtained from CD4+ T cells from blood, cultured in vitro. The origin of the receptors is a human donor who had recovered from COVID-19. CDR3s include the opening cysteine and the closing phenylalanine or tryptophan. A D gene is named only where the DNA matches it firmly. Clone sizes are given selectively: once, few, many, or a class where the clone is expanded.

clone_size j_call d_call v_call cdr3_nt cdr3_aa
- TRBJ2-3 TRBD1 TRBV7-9 TGTGCCAGCAGCTTAGTTGGGACAGGGAGGGATACGCAGTATTTT CASSLVGTGRDTQYF
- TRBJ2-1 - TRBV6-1 TGTGCCAGCATTAGGAACCTTGGGGTCAATGAGCAGTTCTTC CASIRNLGVNEQFF
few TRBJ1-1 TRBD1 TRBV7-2 TGTGCCAGCAGTTACAGACAGGGTGGGACTGAAGCTTTCTTT CASSYRQGGTEAFF
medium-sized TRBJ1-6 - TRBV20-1 TGCAGTTCAGGGGAGTCACCCCTCCACTTT CSSGESPLHF
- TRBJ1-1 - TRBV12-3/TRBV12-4 TGTGCCAGCAGTCAACGGGAGGACACTGAAGCTTTCTTT CASSQREDTEAFF
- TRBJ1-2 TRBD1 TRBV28 TGTGCCAGCAGTTTAGCGTGGCAGGGGGGGCCTATGTGGGGCTACACCTTC CASSLAWQGGPMWGYTF
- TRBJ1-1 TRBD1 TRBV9 TGTGCCAGCAGCGGGACAGGGAATCGAGGGAACACTGAAGCTTTCTTT CASSGTGNRGNTEAFF
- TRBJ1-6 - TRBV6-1 TGTGCCAGCAGTGAAGGTGCCGCTGGAGGTTCACCCCTCCACTTT CASSEGAAGGSPLHF
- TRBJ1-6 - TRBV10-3 TGTGCCATCTCCGGAGACACCGATAATTCACCCCTCCACTTT CAISGDTDNSPLHF
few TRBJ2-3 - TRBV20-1 TGCAGTCCCCCGGGCCTATTTACAGATACGCAGTATTTT CSPPGLFTDTQYF
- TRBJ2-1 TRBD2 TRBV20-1 TGCAGTGCTAGGAGCGGGAGGGTCGATGAGCAGTTCTTC CSARSGRVDEQFF
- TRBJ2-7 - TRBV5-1 TGCGCCAGCACCAGGGACGAGTCCTACGAGCAGTACTTC CASTRDESYEQYF
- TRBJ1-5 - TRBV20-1 TGCAGTGCTAGTACTGGGGGTAATGGCAATCAGCCCCAGCATTTT CSASTGGNGNQPQHF
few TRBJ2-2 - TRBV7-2 TGTGCCAGCAGCTCACACAACACCGGGGAGCTGTTTTTT CASSSHNTGELFF
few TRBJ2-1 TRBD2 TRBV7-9 TGTGCCAGCAGCTTTTCCCGGCTAGCGGGACGCAATGAGCAGTTCTTC CASSFSRLAGRNEQFF
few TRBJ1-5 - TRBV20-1 TGCAGTGCTATCCGAGTTGAGGGTCAGCCCCAGCATTTT CSAIRVEGQPQHF
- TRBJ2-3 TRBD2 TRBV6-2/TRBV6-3 TGTGCCAGCAGTTACCCCGAAGCGGGAGAAAGCACAGATACGCAGTATTTT CASSYPEAGESTDTQYF
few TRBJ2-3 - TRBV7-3 TGTGCCAGCAGCTTAATGGACAGTAGCACAGATACGCAGTATTTT CASSLMDSSTDTQYF
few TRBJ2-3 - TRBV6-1 TGTGCCAGCAGGGGGGCAGGTAGCACAGATACGCAGTATTTT CASRGAGSTDTQYF
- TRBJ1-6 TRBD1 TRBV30 TGTGCCTGGAGTGGGACAGGGAATTCACCCCTCCACTTT CAWSGTGNSPLHF
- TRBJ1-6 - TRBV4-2 TGTGCCAGCAGCTTTCGACCGGGCAATTCACCCCTCCACTTT CASSFRPGNSPLHF
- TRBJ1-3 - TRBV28 TGTGCCAGCAGTTTAGGAGGATCCCCCGCAAGGGTGGGAAACACCATATATTTT CASSLGGSPARVGNTIYF
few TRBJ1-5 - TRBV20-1 TGCAGTGCTAGTCGTCCAGGGGAGTGGAATCAGCCCCAGCATTTT CSASRPGEWNQPQHF
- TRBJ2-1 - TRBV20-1 TGCAGTGCTGAGGGAACTAGGGCCAGCTCCTACAATGAGCAGTTCTTC CSAEGTRASSYNEQFF
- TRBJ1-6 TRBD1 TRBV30 TGTGCCTGGAGTGTACTAGGGGGACAGGGGGCTTCACCCCTCCACTTT CAWSVLGGQGASPLHF
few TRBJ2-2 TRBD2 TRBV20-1 TGCAGTGCCCCTGGGACTAGCGGGAAGGCAATCGGGGAGCTGTTTTTT CSAPGTSGKAIGELFF
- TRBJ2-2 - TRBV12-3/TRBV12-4 TGTGCCAGCAGCTGGGCCCCCAACCCCGACACCACCGGGGAGCTGTTTTTT CASSWAPNPDTTGELFF
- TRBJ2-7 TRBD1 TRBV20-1 TGCAGTGCTAGAGAGGCCAGGGGGCTCGAATACCCGTACTTC CSAREARGLEYPYF
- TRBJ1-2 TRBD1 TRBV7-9 TGTGCCAGCAGCCGGGACAGAAACTATGGCTACACCTTC CASSRDRNYGYTF
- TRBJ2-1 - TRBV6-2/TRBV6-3 TGTGCCAGCAGTTATGACAATGAGCAGTTCTTC CASSYDNEQFF
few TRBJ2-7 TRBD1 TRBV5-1 TGCGCCAGCAGCTTCACGGGACAGGGCTACGAGCAGTACTTC CASSFTGQGYEQYF
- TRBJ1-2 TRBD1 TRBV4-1 TGCGCCAGCAGCCAAGAAGAGACAGGGACAGGCTATGGCTACACCTTC CASSQEETGTGYGYTF
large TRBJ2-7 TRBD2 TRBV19 TGTGCCAGTAGTGTCTCCGGGACTAGCGGGACCTCTTTCTACGAGCAGTACTTC CASSVSGTSGTSFYEQYF
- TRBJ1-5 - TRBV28 TGTGCCAGCAGTCCTGGGGGGGGCCGCATGTCCCAGCATTTT CASSPGGGRMSQHF
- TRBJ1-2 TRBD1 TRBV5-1 TGCGCCAGCAGCTTGGGACAGGGGAACTCCTATGGCTACACCTTC CASSLGQGNSYGYTF
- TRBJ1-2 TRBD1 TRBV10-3 TGTGCCATCAGTGACCTCCTACACGGGACGGGACAGTATGGCTACACCTTC CAISDLLHGTGQYGYTF
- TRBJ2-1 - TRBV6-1 TGTGCCAGCAGTGACACCTTCTCCTACAATGAGCAGTTCTTC CASSDTFSYNEQFF
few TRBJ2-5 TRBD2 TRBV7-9 TGTGCCAGCAGCTTAGAGTCTAGCGGGAGGGCCCTCTCGACCCAGTACTTC CASSLESSGRALSTQYF
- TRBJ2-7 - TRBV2 TGTGCCAGCAGTGTATTCTACGAGCAGTACTTC CASSVFYEQYF
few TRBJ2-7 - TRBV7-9 TGTGCCAGCAGCCCTTACCCTAGGGGCGAGCAGTACTTC CASSPYPRGEQYF
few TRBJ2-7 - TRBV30 TGTGCCTGGAGCGGGTCTTCGGCCTACGGCTACGAGCAGTACTTC CAWSGSSAYGYEQYF
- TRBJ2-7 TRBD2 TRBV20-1 TGCAGTGCTAGATGGAGTAGCGGGATTGACGAGCAGTACTTC CSARWSSGIDEQYF
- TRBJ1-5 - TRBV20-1 TGCAGTGCTAGAGAGGTCGGGGATTTTAGCAATCAGCCCCAGCATTTT CSAREVGDFSNQPQHF
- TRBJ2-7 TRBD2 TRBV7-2 TGTGCCAGCAGCCGGCGACTAGCGGGGACCTACGAGCAGTACTTC CASSRRLAGTYEQYF
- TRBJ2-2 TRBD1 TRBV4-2 TGTGCCAGCAGCCAACCGGGACAGGGCGGCACCGGGGAGCTGTTTTTT CASSQPGQGGTGELFF
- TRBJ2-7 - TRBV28 TGTGCCAGCAGTTCCGCCAGACGGTCTACGTTGGTGGACTTC CASSSARRSTLVDF